What follows are 19 T cell receptor beta chains derived from one specimen sequenced in a study of T cells in Graves' hyperthyroidism and ophthalmopathy. Amplification targeted TCR beta CDR3 regions from RNA transcripts. The primer set for the first-round RT-PCR of the TCR CDR3 was HTBI. TCRdb redid the calling of the multiplex PCR reads with MiXCR, one entry per CDR3 protein. The sample lists more than 350,000 distinct CDR3 sequences, approximately 14% seen once, with roughly a fifth in the top ten. The source material was blood. These receptors came from a woman in her sixties or seventies with Graves' ophthalmopathy.

This clonotype was recorded at least ten times. The chain uses TRBV11-2 and TRBJ1-2; a possible D gene is TRBD1 (5 bases). Germline loops: CDR1 SGHAT, CDR2 FQNNGV. The CDR3 covers 12 residues. V was pared by 5 bases and J by 2 bases, with 6 bases between. CDR3 DNA sequence: TGTGCCAGCAGCCGACAGAACTATGGCTACACCTTC. It yields the protein CASSRQNYGYTF.

The chain joins TRBV20-1 to TRBJ1-5; tentative D call: TRBD1 (5 bases). V was trimmed by 6 bases and J by 3 bases, leaving 18 bases between them. Germline CDR1 DFQATT, CDR2 SNEGSKA (reference sequence). The CDR3 sequence is 15 residues long. This CDR3 reads CSAGAGRAPNQPQHF. In DNA form, the CDR3 reads TGCAGTGCAGGGGCGGGGCGGGCCCCCAATCAGCCCCAGCATTTT.

This clonotype appeared many times. The rearrangement links TRBV7-9 to TRBJ2-3; D call uncertain. The V gene's germline CDR1 is SEHNR and CDR2 FQNEAQ (reference sequence). V lost 5 bases and J lost 4, with 13 bases in between. The CDR3 is 14 residues long. Written as DNA, the CDR3 is TGTGCCAGCAGCCCCCCCGCCGGCCCAGATACGCAGTATTTT. As protein: CASSPPAGPDTQYF.

This clonotype was seen more than once but under ten times. The chain has TRBV3-1 and TRBJ1-1; no clear D. The CDR3 totals 11 residues. V lost 2 bases to trimming and J lost 3 bases, with 1 base between them. The germline V gene encodes CDR1 LGHDT and CDR2 YNNKEL (reference sequence). In nucleotides, the CDR3 is TGTGCCAGCAGCCAATACACTGAAGCTTTCTTT. Protein product: CASSQYTEAFF.

This clonotype showed up just a few times. The genes are TRBV6-2 or TRBV6-3 and TRBJ2-1; D could derive from TRBD1 or TRBD2 (5 bases each). The CDR3 covers 14 residues. Trimming pared 0 bases from V and 5 bases from J, leaving 8 bases between. Germline V CDR1 and CDR2: MNHEY, SVGEGT. The CDR3 loop reads CASSYSGVNNEQFF. The CDR3 DNA is TGTGCCAGCAGTTACTCGGGGGTCAACAATGAGCAGTTCTTC.

Many counts were recorded for this clonotype. The rearrangement links TRBV13 to TRBJ2-1; D possibly corresponds to TRBD1 (6 bases). Germline V gene lookup returns CDR1 PRHDT and CDR2 FYEKMQ (reference sequence). The CDR3 extends over 14 amino acids. With 5 bases removed from V and 5 bases from J, the gap between germline ends came to 13 bases. The CDR3: CASSDLNRDNEQFF. CDR3 in DNA: TGTGCCAGCAGCGACCTGAACAGGGACAATGAGCAGTTCTTC.

V and J are TRBV18 and TRBJ1-2; tentatively, D is TRBD1 (5 bases). Trimming removed 2 bases at V and 4 bases at J, with 17 bases between. Per germline, CDR1 KGHSH and CDR2 LQKENI. The CDR3 totals 16 residues. The CDR3, as DNA: TGTGCCAGCTCACCAATCATCACAGGCTCTTCCTATGGCTACACCTTC. Translated, it gives CASSPIITGSSYGYTF.

This clonotype was seen repeatedly, ten times or more. The chain carries TRBV12-3 or TRBV12-4 and TRBJ2-5; TRBD2 matches 12 bases. The CDR3 spans 16 residues. V shed 6 bases, J shed 2 bases, and the junction held 7 bases outside the gene matches. Here the CDR3 DNA reads TGTGCCAGCAGCCCTACTAGCGGGAGGACTCAAGAGACCCAGTACTTC. This codes for CASSPTSGRTQETQYF.

This clonotype was recorded a few times. This chain connects TRBV4-1 to TRBJ1-2, with TRBD1 as a possible D gene (5 bases). The germline V gene has CDR1 MGHRA and CDR2 YSYEKL. The CDR3 has 15 amino acids. V was shortened by 0 bases and J by 4 bases, with 12 bases between the two germline ends. The DNA of the CDR3 is TGCGCCAGCAGCCAAGAAACGGGACGGGGCTATGGCTACACCTTC. This codes for CASSQETGRGYGYTF.

This clonotype was detected only a few times. In DNA, the CDR3 is TGCAGTGGGAGATCTATTAATGAAAAACTGTTTTTT. Encoded protein: CSGRSINEKLFF. This chain uses TRBV20-1 with TRBJ1-4; no definite D call. V was shortened by 7 bases and J by 4 bases, with 10 bases between the two germline ends. This CDR3 region has 12 residues. Germline CDR1 is DFQATT and CDR2 is SNEGSKA (reference sequence).

The rearrangement uses TRBV7-6 and TRBJ2-2; TRBD2 agrees at 7 bases. Germline V CDR1 and CDR2: SGHVS, FNYEAQ. J gave up 2 bases and V 5 bases, and 8 bases lay outside the gene matches. The CDR3 covers 16 residues. For the CDR3, the DNA is TGTGCCAGCAGCGTGACCGGGACTACAAACACCGGGGAGCTGTTTTTT. Its protein product is CASSVTGTTNTGELFF.

The sample holds a few counts of this clonotype. The chain joins TRBV7-9 to TRBJ2-5; TRBD1 might be the D (6 bases). The V end was cut by 2 bases, the J end by 4 bases, with 14 bases between. This CDR3 spans 15 amino acids. The germline gives CDR1 SEHNR, CDR2 FQNEAQ (reference sequence). For the CDR3, the DNA is TGTGCCAGCAGCTTATATCTGGGGGCTGGAGAGACCCAGTACTTC. Translated: CASSLYLGAGETQYF.

In this sample, this clonotype turned up a few times. At one end, the junction sequence differs from germline, possibly due to a read error. The chain employs TRBV28 and TRBJ2-1, with 11 bases lining up with TRBD2. The germline gives CDR1 MDHEN, CDR2 SYDVKM. There are 14 residues in the CDR3. The CDR3 protein is CASITSGSKDEQSF. The CDR3, as DNA: TGTGCCAGCATTACTAGCGGGAGTAAGGATGAGCAGTCCTTC.

As to this clonotype: With a much larger clone just one base away, this may be a read error. The CDR3 here is CASSTGAIYEEYF. The CDR3 DNA reads as TGTGCCAGCAGTACCGGGGCTATCTACGAGGAGTACTTC. The chain recombines TRBV12-3 or TRBV12-4 with TRBJ2-7; tentatively, D is TRBD1 or TRBD2 (5 bases each). The CDR3 covers 13 residues.

This clonotype was observed once. The rearrangement uses TRBV7-9 and TRBJ2-3; D is undetermined. V was pared by 6 bases and J by 2 bases, with 18 bases between. The CDR3 extends over 16 amino acids. Germline V gene lookup returns CDR1 SEHNR and CDR2 FQNEAQ (reference sequence). The CDR3 loop reads CASSPNKTSYTDTQYF. DNA of the CDR3: TGTGCCAGCAGTCCAAACAAGACAAGCTACACAGATACGCAGTATTTT.

This clonotype was counted a few times. This chain connects TRBV20-1 to TRBJ2-3, with D tentatively TRBD1 or TRBD2 (6 bases each). The CDR3 totals 15 residues. Trimming stripped 5 bases from V and 3 bases from J, with 18 bases between. Germline-derived CDR1 and CDR2 are DFQATT and SNEGSKA (reference sequence). The CDR3 nucleotides read TGCAGTGCTCCGTCACCGGGGGCAGGGACAGATACGCAGTATTTT. Translation: CSAPSPGAGTDTQYF.

This clonotype was counted at least ten times. The chain uses TRBV28 and TRBJ1-2, with a possible D match to TRBD1 (5 bases). Germline CDR1 MDHEN, CDR2 SYDVKM. The CDR3 runs 13 residues. Between the trimmed V and J ends, which lost 4 bases and 4 bases, there was a span of 10 bases. The chain's CDR3 is CASSWAGTYGYTF. The CDR3 region has the DNA TGTGCCAGCAGTTGGGCCGGGACCTATGGCTACACCTTC.

Many counts were recorded for this clonotype. CDR3 amino acids: CAATGTPQETQYF. CDR3 nucleotides: TGTGCCGCAACCGGGACACCTCAAGAGACCCAGTACTTC. V and J are TRBV10-3 and TRBJ2-5, with D perhaps TRBD1 (6 bases). The CDR3 runs 13 residues. Germline CDR1 reads ENHRY; CDR2 reads SYGVKD. V shed 11 bases and J shed 2 bases, with 15 bases lying between them.

In its sample, this clonotype was seen many times. The genes are TRBV28 and TRBJ1-1; D call uncertain. Between the trimmed V and J ends, which lost 3 bases and 8 bases, there was a span of 10 bases. CDR1 and CDR2 from the germline V gene are MDHEN and SYDVKM. The CDR3 is 12 amino acids. The CDR3 DNA is TGTGCCAGCAGTTTCGGTTTGGGAGAAGCTTTCTTT. This translates into CASSFGLGEAFF.